These T cell receptor beta chains were read from a single sample in a study of blood T cell repertoires in COVID-19. TCRdb's table, derived via immunoSEQ multiplex PCR, lists solely in-frame clones and lacks some. Of around 230,000 clones listed, more than 65% are singletons. Sequenced sample: peripheral blood. The source is a woman of 80 years or more with acute or convalescent COVID-19. CDR3s include the opening cysteine and the closing phenylalanine or tryptophan. A D gene is named only where the DNA matches it firmly. Clone size is not always given. Where it is, it says once, few, many or a class for expanded clones.

D	V	size	J	CDR3	DNA
TRBD1	TRBV2	NA	TRBJ2-7	CASTGTALDEQYF	TGTGCCAGCACCGGGACAGCCTTGGACGAGCAGTACTTC
TRBD2	TRBV11-2	NA	TRBJ2-1	CASSDLKRGGHEQFF	TGTGCCAGCAGCGACCTAAAGCGGGGGGGCCACGAGCAGTTCTTC
NA	TRBV6-1	many	TRBJ1-5	CASSEARQDNQPQHF	TGTGCCAGCAGTGAAGCTAGACAGGACAATCAGCCCCAGCATTTT
TRBD1	TRBV10-3	NA	TRBJ1-2	CAISESSDRGQYYGYTF	TGTGCCATCAGTGAGTCCTCGGACAGGGGGCAATACTATGGCTACACCTTC
NA	TRBV6-5	NA	TRBJ2-5	CASRDRGRGGETQYF	TGTGCCAGCAGGGACAGAGGGCGAGGAGGAGAGACCCAGTACTTC
NA	TRBV6-1	NA	TRBJ2-2	CASSDIGGRGTGELFF	TGTGCCAGCAGTGACATCGGGGGGCGAGGTACCGGGGAGCTGTTTTTT
NA	TRBV6-6	once	TRBJ1-2	CASSIRVGDYGYTF	TGTGCCAGCAGCATACGGGTTGGTGACTATGGCTACACCTTC
TRBD2	TRBV5-4	NA	TRBJ2-7	CASRPGTSGRAGYEQYF	TGTGCCAGCAGACCCGGGACTAGCGGGAGGGCCGGCTACGAGCAGTACTTC
NA	TRBV25-1	NA	TRBJ1-2	CASSDSIFNYGYTF	TGTGCCAGCAGTGATTCCATTTTTAACTATGGCTACACCTTC
TRBD1	TRBV9	NA	TRBJ1-4	CASSANPGGNEKLFF	TGTGCCAGCAGCGCCAACCCAGGGGGAAACGAAAAACTGTTTTTT
NA	TRBV6-5	NA	TRBJ2-5	CASSSTMGTQYF	TGTGCCAGCAGTTCCACTATGGGGACCCAGTACTTC
TRBD2	TRBV28	NA	TRBJ2-5	CASSPQAGGSKTQYF	TGTGCCAGCAGTCCACAAGCGGGAGGGTCGAAGACCCAGTACTTC
TRBD1	TRBV7-2	NA	TRBJ2-7	CASSFDDRAYYEQYF	TGTGCCAGCAGCTTCGACGACAGGGCATACTACGAGCAGTACTTC
NA	TRBV7-8	few	TRBJ2-6	CASSLSDSSGANVLTF	TGTGCCAGCAGCCTATCGGACAGCTCTGGGGCCAACGTCCTGACTTTC
NA	TRBV6-1	NA	TRBJ1-1	CASSDRAVLNTEAFF	TGTGCCAGCAGTGATCGTGCGGTATTGAACACTGAAGCTTTCTTT
NA	TRBV14	few	TRBJ1-4	CASSLGYAANEKLFF	TGTGCCAGCAGCCTCGGGTACGCGGCTAATGAAAAACTGTTTTTT
TRBD1	TRBV5-1	NA	TRBJ2-3	CASRGQTNTDTQYF	TGCGCCAGCAGGGGACAGACGAACACAGATACGCAGTATTTT
NA	TRBV11-2	NA	TRBJ1-4	CASSFGRDREKLFF	TGTGCCAGCAGCTTCGGGAGGGATAGAGAAAAACTGTTTTTT
TRBD2	TRBV11-2	few	TRBJ2-3	CASSPRLAGSTDTQYF	TGTGCCAGCAGCCCCCGGTTAGCGGGGTCTACAGATACGCAGTATTTT
TRBD2	TRBV29-1	NA	TRBJ2-1	CSVTSGASSYNEQFF	TGCAGCGTTACTAGCGGGGCGAGCTCCTACAATGAGCAGTTCTTC
NA	TRBV7-6	NA	TRBJ2-1	CASSLVRAGRYNEQFF	TGTGCCAGCAGCTTAGTTCGGGCAGGGAGGTACAATGAGCAGTTCTTC
TRBD1	TRBV15	NA	TRBJ1-4	CATAQGRGGEKLFF	TGTGCCACCGCACAGGGGAGAGGAGGGGAAAAACTGTTTTTT
NA	TRBV29-1	once	TRBJ2-3	CSVEDFLADTDTQYF	TGCAGCGTTGAAGATTTCCTGGCCGACACAGATACGCAGTATTTT
TRBD2	TRBV19	NA	TRBJ2-7	CASSNGGGFTRAGVYEQYF	TGTGCCAGTAGTAACGGGGGGGGATTCACGAGAGCGGGAGTCTATGAGCAGTACTTC
TRBD1	TRBV3-1/TRBV3-2	NA	TRBJ1-4	CASSQPGQPNEKLFF	TGTGCCAGCAGCCAGCCGGGACAGCCGAATGAAAAACTGTTTTTT
TRBD1	TRBV7-7	NA	TRBJ1-4	CASSTPGTGSEKLFF	TGTGCCAGCAGCACTCCCGGGACAGGGAGCGAAAAACTGTTTTTT
NA	TRBV21-1	NA	TRBJ1-5	CASSNEDRGPHRNQPQHF	TGTGCCAGCAGCAATGAGGACAGGGGCCCCCATAGAAATCAGCCCCAGCATTTT
TRBD1	TRBV9	NA	TRBJ1-1	CASSPDRVTEAFF	TGTGCCAGCAGCCCTGACAGGGTCACTGAAGCTTTCTTT
TRBD1	TRBV7-2	once	TRBJ2-4	CASSLDPGQGAFKNIQYF	TGTGCCAGCAGCTTAGATCCGGGACAGGGGGCGTTTAAAAACATTCAGTACTTC
NA	TRBV19	NA	TRBJ2-1	CASSSGRGGGNEQFF	TGTGCCAGTAGTAGCGGCAGGGGAGGGGGTAATGAGCAGTTCTTC
TRBD1	TRBV7-9	NA	TRBJ1-2	CASSPDRFPFGYTF	TGTGCCAGCAGCCCGGACAGGTTCCCGTTTGGCTACACCTTC
TRBD2	TRBV19	NA	TRBJ2-1	CASSIDQAGGSNEQFF	TGTGCCAGTAGTATAGATCAGGCGGGGGGGTCTAATGAGCAGTTCTTC
TRBD2	TRBV5-5	NA	TRBJ2-3	CASSLNFAAGYGTDTQYF	TGTGCCAGCAGCTTGAACTTCGCAGCGGGATATGGGACAGATACGCAGTATTTT